These T cell receptor beta chains were read from a single sample in a study of cytomegalovirus exposure and HLA in healthy donors. The repertoire was sequenced with immunoSEQ multiplex PCR; TCRdb's copy has only in-frame clones and lacks some. This sample carries 20,000 to 25,000 clones, with roughly 15% going to the ten biggest clones. Source material: PBMCs. These receptors were obtained from a male donor in good health and CMV-seropositive. CDR3s include the opening cysteine and the closing phenylalanine or tryptophan. A D gene is named only where the DNA matches it firmly.

>TRBV27|TRBD1|TRBJ1-2
CASSPGTASNYGYTF
TGTGCCAGCAGCCCCGGGACAGCCTCTAACTATGGCTACACCTTC
>TRBV10-3|NA|TRBJ1-1
CAIAGGGIGKNTEAFF
TGTGCCATCGCGGGAGGAGGGATAGGAAAGAACACTGAAGCTTTCTTT
>TRBV11-2|NA|TRBJ1-2
CASSLAGSGGYTF
TGTGCCAGCAGCTTAGCGGGGTCTGGTGGCTACACCTTC
>TRBV15|NA|TRBJ1-4
CATSIHGSVNEKLFF
TGTGCCACCAGCATCCATGGCAGTGTGAATGAAAAACTGTTTTTT
>TRBV19|TRBD1|TRBJ1-6
CASSIGQGSSPLHF
TGTGCCAGTAGTATCGGACAGGGGTCTTCACCCCTCCACTTT
>TRBV6-5|TRBD1|TRBJ1-4
CASRETGANEKLFF
TGTGCCAGCAGGGAGACAGGGGCGAATGAAAAACTGTTTTTT
>TRBV19|NA|TRBJ1-5
CASSIVGAGRGQPQHF
TGTGCCAGTAGTATAGTAGGGGCAGGTCGCGGTCAGCCCCAGCATTTT
>TRBV29-1|TRBD1|TRBJ2-1
CSARDRLSYNEQFF
TGCAGCGCCAGGGACAGACTCTCCTACAATGAGCAGTTCTTC
>TRBV25-1|TRBD1|TRBJ1-4
CASSARGPSNRGGLFF
TGTGCCAGCAGTGCTAGGGGGCCTTCCAACAGGGGGGGACTGTTTTTT
>TRBV6-5|NA|TRBJ1-2
CASSPAGGNGYTF
TGTGCCAGCAGTCCGGCGGGGGGAAATGGCTACACCTTC
>TRBV5-6|NA|TRBJ2-7
CASSPSRGRQTYEQYF
TGTGCCAGCAGCCCATCTAGGGGAAGGCAAACCTACGAGCAGTACTTC